This T cell receptor beta chain was identified during a study of T cell repertoires in cytomegalovirus infection. Study background: Indicated by public TCR beta signatures were CMV infection and matching HLA type.

This clonotype was observed a single time. Its antigen is as yet unknown. TCRdb recomputed calls from the reads with MiXCR, one row per CDR3 protein. The sample yields roughly 300,000 distinct CDR3 sequences, roughly a quarter seen once. Whole-study results and caveats: There were carriers of CMV plus the relevant HLA, and cumulative public TCR beta family frequency identified them. HLA-C-restricted CMV clonotypes gave the most frequent clonotype in two of eight donors.

Germline loops: CDR1 LGHNA, CDR2 YSLEER. CDR3 length: 15 amino acids. Between the trimmed V and J ends, which lost 1 base and 5 bases, there was a span of 11 bases. This chain uses TRBV4-3 with TRBJ2-2; D is tentatively TRBD1 or TRBD2 (5 bases each). The sequencing sample was made of PBMCs. The receptor comes from a human donor in good health (CMV status not recorded). Some clones in this sample may be carry-over from other donors' samples. The chain's CDR3 is CASSQVRGRTGELFF. CDR3 coding DNA: TGCGCCAGCAGCCAAGTGAGGGGTCGGACCGGGGAGCTGTTTTTT.